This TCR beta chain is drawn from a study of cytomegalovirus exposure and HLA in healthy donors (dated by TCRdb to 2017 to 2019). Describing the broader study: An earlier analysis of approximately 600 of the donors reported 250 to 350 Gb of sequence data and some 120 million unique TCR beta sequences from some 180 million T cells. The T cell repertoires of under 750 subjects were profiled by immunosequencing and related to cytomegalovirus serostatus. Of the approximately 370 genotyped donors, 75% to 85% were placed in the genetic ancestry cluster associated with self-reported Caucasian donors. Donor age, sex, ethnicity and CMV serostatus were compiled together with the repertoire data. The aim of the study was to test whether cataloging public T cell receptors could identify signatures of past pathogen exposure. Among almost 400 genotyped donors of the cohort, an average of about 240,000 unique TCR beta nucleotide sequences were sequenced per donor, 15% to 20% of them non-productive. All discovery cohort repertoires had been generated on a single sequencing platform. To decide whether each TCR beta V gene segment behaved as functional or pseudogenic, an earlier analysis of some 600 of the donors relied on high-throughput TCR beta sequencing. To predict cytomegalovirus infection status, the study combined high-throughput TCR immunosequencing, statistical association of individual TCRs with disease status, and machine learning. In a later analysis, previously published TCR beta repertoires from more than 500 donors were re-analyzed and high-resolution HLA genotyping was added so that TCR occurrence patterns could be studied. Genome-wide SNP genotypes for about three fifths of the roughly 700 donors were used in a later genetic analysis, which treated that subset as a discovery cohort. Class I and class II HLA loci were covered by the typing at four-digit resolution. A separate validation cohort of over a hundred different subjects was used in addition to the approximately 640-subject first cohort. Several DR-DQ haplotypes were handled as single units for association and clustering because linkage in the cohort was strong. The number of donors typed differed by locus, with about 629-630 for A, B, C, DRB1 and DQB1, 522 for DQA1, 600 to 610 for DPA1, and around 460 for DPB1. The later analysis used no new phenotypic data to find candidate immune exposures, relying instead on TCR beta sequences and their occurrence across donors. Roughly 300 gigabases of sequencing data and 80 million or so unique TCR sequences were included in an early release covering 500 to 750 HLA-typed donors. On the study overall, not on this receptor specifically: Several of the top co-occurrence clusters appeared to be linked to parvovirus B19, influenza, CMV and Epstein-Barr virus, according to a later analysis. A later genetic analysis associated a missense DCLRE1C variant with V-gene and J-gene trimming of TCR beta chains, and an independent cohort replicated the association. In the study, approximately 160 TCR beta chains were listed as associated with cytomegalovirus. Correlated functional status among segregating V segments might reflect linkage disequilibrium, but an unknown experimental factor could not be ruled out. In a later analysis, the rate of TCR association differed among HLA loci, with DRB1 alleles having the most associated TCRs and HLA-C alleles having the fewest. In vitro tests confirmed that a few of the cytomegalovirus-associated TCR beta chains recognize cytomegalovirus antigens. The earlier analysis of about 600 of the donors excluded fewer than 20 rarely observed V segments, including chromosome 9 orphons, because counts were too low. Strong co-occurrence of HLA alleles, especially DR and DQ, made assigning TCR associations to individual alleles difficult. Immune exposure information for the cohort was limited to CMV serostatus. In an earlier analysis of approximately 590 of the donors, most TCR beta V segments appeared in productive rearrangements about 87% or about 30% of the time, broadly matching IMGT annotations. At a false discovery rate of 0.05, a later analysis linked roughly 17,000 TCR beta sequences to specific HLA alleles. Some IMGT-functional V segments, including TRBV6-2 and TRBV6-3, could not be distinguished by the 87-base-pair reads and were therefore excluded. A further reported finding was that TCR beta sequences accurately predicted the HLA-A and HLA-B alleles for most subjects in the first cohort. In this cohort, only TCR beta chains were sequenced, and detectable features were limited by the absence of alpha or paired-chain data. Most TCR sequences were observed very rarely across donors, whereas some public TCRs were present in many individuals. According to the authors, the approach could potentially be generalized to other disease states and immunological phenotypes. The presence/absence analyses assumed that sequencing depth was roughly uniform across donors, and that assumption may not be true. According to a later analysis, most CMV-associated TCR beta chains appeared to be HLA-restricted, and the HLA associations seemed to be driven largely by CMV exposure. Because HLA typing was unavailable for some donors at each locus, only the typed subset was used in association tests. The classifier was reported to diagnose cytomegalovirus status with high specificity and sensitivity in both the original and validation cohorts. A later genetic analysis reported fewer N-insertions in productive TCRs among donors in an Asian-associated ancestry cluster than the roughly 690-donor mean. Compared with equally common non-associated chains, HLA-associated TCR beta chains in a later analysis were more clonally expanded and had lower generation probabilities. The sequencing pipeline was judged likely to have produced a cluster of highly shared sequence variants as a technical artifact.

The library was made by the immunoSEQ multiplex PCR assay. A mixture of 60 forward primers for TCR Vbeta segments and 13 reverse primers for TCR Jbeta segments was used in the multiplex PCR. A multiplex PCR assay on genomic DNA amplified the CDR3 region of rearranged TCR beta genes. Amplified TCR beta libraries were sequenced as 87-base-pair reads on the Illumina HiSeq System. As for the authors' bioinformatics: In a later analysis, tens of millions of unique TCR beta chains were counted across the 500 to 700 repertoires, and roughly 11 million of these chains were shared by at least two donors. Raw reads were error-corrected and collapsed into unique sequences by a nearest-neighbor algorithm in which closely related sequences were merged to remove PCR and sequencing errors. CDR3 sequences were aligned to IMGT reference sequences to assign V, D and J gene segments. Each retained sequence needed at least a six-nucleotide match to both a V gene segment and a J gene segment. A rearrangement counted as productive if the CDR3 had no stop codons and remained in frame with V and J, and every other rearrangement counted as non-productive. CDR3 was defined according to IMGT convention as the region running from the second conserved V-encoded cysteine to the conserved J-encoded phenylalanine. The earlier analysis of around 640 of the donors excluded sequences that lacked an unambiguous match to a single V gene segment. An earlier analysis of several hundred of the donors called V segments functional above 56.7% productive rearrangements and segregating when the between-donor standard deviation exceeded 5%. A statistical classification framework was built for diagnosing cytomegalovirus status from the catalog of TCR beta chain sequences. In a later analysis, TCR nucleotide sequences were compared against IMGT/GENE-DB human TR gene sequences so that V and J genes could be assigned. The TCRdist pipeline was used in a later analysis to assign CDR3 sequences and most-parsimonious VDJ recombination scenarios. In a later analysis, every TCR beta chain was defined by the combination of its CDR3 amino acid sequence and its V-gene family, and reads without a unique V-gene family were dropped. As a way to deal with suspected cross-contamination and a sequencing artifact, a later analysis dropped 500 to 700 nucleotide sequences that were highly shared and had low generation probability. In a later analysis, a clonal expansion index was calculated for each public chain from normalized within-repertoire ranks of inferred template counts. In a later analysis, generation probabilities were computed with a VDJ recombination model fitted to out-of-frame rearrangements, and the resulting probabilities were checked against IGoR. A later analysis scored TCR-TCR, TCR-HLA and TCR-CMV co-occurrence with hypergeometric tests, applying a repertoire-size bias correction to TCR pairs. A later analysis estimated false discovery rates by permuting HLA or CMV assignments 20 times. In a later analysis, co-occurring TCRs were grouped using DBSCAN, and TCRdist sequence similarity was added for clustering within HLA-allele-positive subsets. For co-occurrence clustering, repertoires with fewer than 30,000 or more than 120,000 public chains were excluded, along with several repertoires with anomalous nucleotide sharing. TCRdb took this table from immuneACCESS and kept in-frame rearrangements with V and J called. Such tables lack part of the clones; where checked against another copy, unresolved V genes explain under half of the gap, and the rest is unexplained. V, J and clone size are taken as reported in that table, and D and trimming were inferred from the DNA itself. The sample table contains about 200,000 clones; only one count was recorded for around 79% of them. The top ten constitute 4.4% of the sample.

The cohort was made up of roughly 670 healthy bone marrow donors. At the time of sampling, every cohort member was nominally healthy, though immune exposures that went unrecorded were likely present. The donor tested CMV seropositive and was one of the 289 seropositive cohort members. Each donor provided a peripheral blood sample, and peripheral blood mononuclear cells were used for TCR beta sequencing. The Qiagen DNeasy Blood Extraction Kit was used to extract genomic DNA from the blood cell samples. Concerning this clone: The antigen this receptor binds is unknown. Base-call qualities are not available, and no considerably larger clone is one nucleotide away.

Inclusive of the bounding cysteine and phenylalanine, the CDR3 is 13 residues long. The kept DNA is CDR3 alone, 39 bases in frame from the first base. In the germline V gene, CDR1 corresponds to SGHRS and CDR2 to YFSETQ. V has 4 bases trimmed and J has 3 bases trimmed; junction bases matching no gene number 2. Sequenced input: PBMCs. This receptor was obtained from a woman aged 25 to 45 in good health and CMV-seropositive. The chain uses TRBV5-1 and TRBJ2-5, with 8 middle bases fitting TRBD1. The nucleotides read TGCGCCAGCAGCGCGGACAGGGAAGAGACCCAGTACTTC. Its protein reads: CASSADREETQYF.